The 31 T cell receptor beta chains in this list originate from one sample, sequenced in a study of T cells after posttransplantation cyclophosphamide. A marrow graft followed busulfan-fludarabine conditioning, with cyclophosphamide on days +3 and +4. Profiled with immunoSEQ multiplex PCR; TCRdb holds only in-frame clones, not every one. The sample presents fewer than 7,000 clones, none singletons. Specimen: PBMCs, collected about 390 days after allogeneic stem cell transplant with posttransplant cyclophosphamide. The receptors were sampled from a male patient aged 60-69 years who received an allogeneic stem cell transplant from a related donor, was CMV-positive, and had acute GVHD only. Some T cells may possibly be graft donor cells.

In this sample, this clone turned up many times. The chain uses TRBV30 and TRBJ2-3; 8 bases fit TRBD2. The V gene's germline CDR1 is GTSNPN and CDR2 SVGIG (reference sequence). The CDR3 runs 14 residues. Trimming took 1 base from V and 6 from J; bases not matched to a gene: 6. CDR3 region: CAWSAGGIPDTQYF. In nucleotides, the CDR3 is TGTGCCTGGAGTGCGGGGGGGATCCCGGATACGCAGTATTTT. The full variable domain, with the rest looked up from reference TRBV30 and TRBJ2-3, is SQTIHQWPATLVQPVGSPLSLECTVEGTSNPNLYWYRQAAGRGLQLLFYSVGIGQISSEVPQNLSASRPQDRQFILSSKKLLLSDSGFYLCAWSAGGIPDTQYFGPGTRLTVL.

This clone was seen ten or more times. This chain connects TRBV15 to TRBJ1-2; 7 bases match TRBD1. Losses at the gene ends were 0 bases for V and 4 bases for J; bases not matched to a gene: 2. The length of the CDR3 is 14 residues. Germline V lookup: CDR1 LNHNV, CDR2 YYDKDF (reference sequence). The CDR3 sequence: CATSREGGGYGYTF. CDR3 sequence (DNA): TGTGCCACCAGCAGAGAAGGGGGCGGCTATGGCTACACCTTC.

This clone occurred many times. The chain employs TRBV9 and TRBJ2-7, with 9 bases identical to TRBD2. This CDR3 has 15 amino acids. Trimming cost V 0 bases and J 1 base; bases outside gene matches: 2. CDR1 is SGDLS, CDR2 YYNGEE, per germline. CDR3 in DNA: TGTGCCAGCAGCGTAGCGGCGGGAGGGTCCTACGAGCAGTACTTC. It specifies CASSVAAGGSYEQYF.

This clone turned up a few times. The chain joins TRBV6-1 to TRBJ2-5; D call uncertain. The J call may be wrong; the DNA end is better matched by TRBJ2-7. This CDR3 region has 11 residues. The germline V gene has CDR1 MNHNS and CDR2 SASEGT. The CDR3 reads CASSGTHEQYF. CDR3 sequence (DNA): TGTGCCAGCAGTGGTACCCACGAGCAGTACTTC.

This clone was detected many times. This chain uses TRBV28 with TRBJ1-3, with D possibly being TRBD1 (5 bases). Germline V CDR1 and CDR2: MDHEN, SYDVKM. V dropped 6 bases and J dropped 0 bases, with 12 bases sitting between them. CDR3 size: 15 residues. The CDR3 sequence is CASSLGGYSGNTIYF. For the CDR3, the DNA is TGTGCCAGCAGCTTGGGGGGATACTCTGGAAACACCATATATTTT.

There are many counts of this clone. The V gene is TRBV11-2, the J gene TRBJ2-1, with 11 bases lining up with TRBD2. V gave up 1 base and J gave up 7 bases; unmatched junction bases: 3. The CDR3 is made up of 15 amino acids. Germline V gene lookup returns CDR1 SGHAT and CDR2 FQNNGV. CDR3 loop: CASSLVAGGFNEQFF. CDR3 in DNA: TGTGCCAGCAGCTTAGTAGCGGGAGGGTTTAATGAGCAGTTCTTC.

By sample share, this clone is medium-sized. The chain couples TRBV6-1 to TRBJ1-2; D gene uncertain. V lost 2 bases to trimming and J lost 4 bases, with 8 bases between them. CDR1 and CDR2 from the germline V gene are MNHNS and SASEGT. The CDR3 totals 13 residues. The chain's CDR3 is CASSEQGVYGYTF. The CDR3, as DNA: TGTGCCAGCAGTGAACAAGGAGTCTATGGCTACACCTTC.

This clone was counted ten times or more. The rearrangement uses TRBV6-6 and TRBJ2-3; D perhaps matches TRBD2 (6 bases). The V end lost 2 bases, the J end lost 1 base, and 10 bases lay between the germline ends. Per germline, CDR1 MNHNY and CDR2 SVGAGI (reference sequence). The CDR3 sequence is 15 residues long. This chain's CDR3 is CASSYGGEGTDTQYF. For the CDR3, the DNA is TGTGCCAGCAGTTACGGAGGGGAGGGCACAGATACGCAGTATTTT.

This clone was seen many times. The chain joins TRBV18 to TRBJ2-5; perhaps TRBD1 as D (6 bases). V dropped 3 bases and J dropped 2 bases, with 19 bases sitting between them. Germline V lookup: CDR1 KGHSH, CDR2 LQKENI. The CDR3 has 17 residues. The CDR3 DNA sequence: TGTGCCAGCTCACCTAATCCAGGGGCAGGGGAACAAGAGACCCAGTACTTC. Protein: CASSPNPGAGEQETQYF.

This clone was counted ten times or more. V is TRBV29-1 and J is TRBJ1-2; 7 nucleotides align to TRBD1. J lost 12 bases, V lost 3 bases, and 10 bases had no gene match. The CDR3 is made up of 12 amino acids. The germline V gene encodes CDR1 SQVTM and CDR2 ANQGSEA. The CDR3 reads CSVDRPGQSNTF. The CDR3, as DNA: TGCAGCGTTGACCGCCCGGGACAGTCTAACACCTTC.

This clone came up many times. The chain's CDR3 is CASSRRGETQYF. CDR3 DNA sequence: TGTGCCAGCAGCCGCCGGGGGGAGACCCAGTACTTC. This chain uses TRBV6-5 with TRBJ2-5; D perhaps matches TRBD2 (6 bases). The CDR3 has 12 amino acids. CDR1 MNHEY and CDR2 SVGAGI come from the germline V gene. Trimming took 6 bases from V and 5 from J, leaving 10 bases between them.

The chain is built from TRBV5-8 and TRBJ2-7, with 7 bases matching TRBD1. Germline V gene lookup returns CDR1 SGHTS and CDR2 YDEGEE. The CDR3 loop spans 14 amino acids. After removal of 0 bases from V and 1 base from J, the junction contained 1 base not matched to a gene. This chain's CDR3 is CASSLGQGSYEQYF. DNA for the CDR3: TGTGCCAGCAGCTTGGGACAGGGATCCTACGAGCAGTACTTC.

This clone was counted ten times or more. This sequence joins TRBV7-9 and TRBJ1-3, with D unresolved. CDR1 and CDR2 from the germline V gene are SEHNR and FQNEAQ (reference sequence). The CDR3 loop spans 13 amino acids. The V and J ends lost 2 bases and 2 bases respectively, with 4 bases between them. Written as DNA, the CDR3 is TGTGCCAGCAGCTTATATACTGGAAACACCATATATTTT. This encodes CASSLYTGNTIYF.

There are many counts of this clone. V usage is TRBV9 and J usage is TRBJ1-1; 8 bases are a match to TRBD1. The ends lost 2 bases at V and 5 bases at J; junction bases unmatched: 2. Germline V gives CDR1 SGDLS, CDR2 YYNGEE. The length of the CDR3 is 13 residues. The CDR3 is CASSVNRGTEAFF. The CDR3 bases are TGTGCCAGCAGCGTCAACAGGGGGACTGAAGCTTTCTTT.

This clone was detected ten times or more. The rearrangement uses TRBV12-5 and TRBJ2-3; possible D gene TRBD2, 5 bases. Germline V gene sequence: CDR1 LGHNT, CDR2 FRNRAP. V lost 8 bases, J lost 2 bases, and 11 bases lay in between. The CDR3 has 13 amino acids. The CDR3 DNA reads TGTGCTAGTCGACGGGGTAACACAGATACGCAGTATTTT. Protein product: CASRRGNTDTQYF.

Ten or more counts support this clone. The J gene is TRBJ2-7, the V gene TRBV7-9; tentatively, D is TRBD1 (5 bases). V was pared by 7 bases and J by 2 bases, with 12 bases between. The germline V gene has CDR1 SEHNR and CDR2 FQNEAQ (reference sequence). This CDR3 has 13 amino acids. CDR3 amino acids: CASKDSLTYEQYF. In nucleotides, the CDR3 is TGTGCCAGCAAAGACAGCCTTACCTACGAGCAGTACTTC. The variable domain in full, with the rest retrieved from reference TRBV7-9 and TRBJ2-7, is DTGVSQNPRHKITKRGQNVTFRCDPISEHNRLYWYRQTLGQGPEFLTYFQNEAQLEKSRLLSDRFSAERPKGSFSTLEIQRTEQGDSAMYLCASKDSLTYEQYFGPGTRLTVT.

This clone was found many times. The chain couples TRBV5-4 to TRBJ2-3, with TRBD2 identical over 10 bases. The germline gives CDR1 SGHNT, CDR2 YYREEE (reference sequence). The CDR3 has 15 residues. With 5 bases clipped from V and 4 bases from J, the junction kept 7 bases outside the gene matches. CDR3 amino acids: CASSKRAGGADTQYF. CDR3 sequence (DNA): TGTGCCAGCAGTAAACGAGCGGGAGGGGCAGATACGCAGTATTTT.

This clone showed up just a few times. V and J are TRBV6-1 and TRBJ1-1; 9 positions agree with TRBD1. V dropped 6 bases and J dropped 7; count of bases not matched to a gene: 9. The CDR3 runs to 14 residues. Germline V gives CDR1 MNHNS, CDR2 SASEGT. The DNA of the CDR3 is TGTGCCAGCAGGGGACGGGACAGGGTGGTTGAAGCTTTCTTT. It codes for CASRGRDRVVEAFF.

This clone was detected ten times or more. The chain combines TRBV5-6 with TRBJ2-5; possibly TRBD1 for D (5 bases). Trimming removed 6 bases from V and 2 bases from J, with 8 bases in between. Germline CDR1 is SGHDT and CDR2 is YYEEEE. CDR3 size: 12 residues. CDR3 residues: CASNRQQETQYF. Here the CDR3 DNA reads TGTGCCAGCAACCGACAGCAAGAGACCCAGTACTTC. The whole variable domain, remainder taken from reference TRBV5-6 and TRBJ2-5, is DAGVTQSPTHLIKTRGQQVTLRCSPKSGHDTVSWYQQALGQGPQFIFQYYEEEERQRGNFPDRFSGHQFPNYSSELNVNALLLGDSALYLCASNRQQETQYFGPGTRLLVL.

This clone has more than one count but fewer than ten. This chain links TRBV23-1 with TRBJ2-5; 15 nucleotides agree with TRBD2. TRBV23-1 is an ORF, and what it does is uncertain. The CDR3 runs to 19 residues. V trimming: 0 bases; J trimming: 5 bases; junction bases outside the gene matches: 10. The CDR3 nucleotides are TGCGCCAGCAGTCAATCTGGGACTAGCGGGAGGAGGGCGGATGAGACCCAGTACTTC. Protein product: CASSQSGTSGRRADETQYF.

By share, this clone ranks as medium-sized. This sequence joins TRBV7-9 and TRBJ2-5, with D possibly TRBD1 on 5 matching bases. The V gene's germline CDR1 is SEHNR and CDR2 FQNEAQ (reference sequence). The CDR3 length is 15 residues. V lost 5 bases and J lost 4, with 17 bases in between. The CDR3 protein is CASSHPGGQGETQYF. DNA of the CDR3: TGTGCCAGCAGCCATCCGGGTGGGCAGGGAGAGACCCAGTACTTC.

This clone was seen repeatedly, ten times or more. V gene TRBV27 combines with J gene TRBJ2-7; 9 bases agree with TRBD1. The CDR3 has 14 amino acids. V lost 6 bases, J lost 0 bases, and 3 bases stayed unmatched. CDR1 and CDR2 from the germline V gene are MNHEY and SMNVEV (reference sequence). CDR3 nucleotide sequence: TGTGCCAGCAGGACAGGGGGGGGCTCCTACGAGCAGTACTTC. This encodes CASRTGGGSYEQYF.

By frequency in the sample, this clone is medium-sized. CDR3 sequence reads: CAWSVSASKHSNQPQHF. The CDR3 coding sequence is TGTGCCTGGAGTGTATCCGCCAGTAAACATAGCAATCAGCCCCAGCATTTT. The V call is TRBV30, the J call TRBJ1-5, with D unresolved. Per the germline V gene, CDR1 is GTSNPN and CDR2 is SVGIG (reference sequence). The CDR3 consists of 17 residues. The V and J ends lost 0 bases and 0 bases respectively, with 15 bases between them.

This clone counts as medium-sized (0.01 to 0.1%). The chain recombines TRBV10-3 with TRBJ2-1; D is unclear. This CDR3 has 11 residues. Between the trimmed V and J ends, which lost 8 bases and 4 bases, there was a span of 6 bases. The V gene's germline CDR1 is ENHRY and CDR2 SYGVKD. The CDR3 loop reads CAIREYNEQFF. The CDR3 DNA sequence: TGTGCCATCCGCGAGTACAATGAGCAGTTCTTC.

This clone occurred many times. The V call is TRBV6-6, the J call TRBJ2-3; no clear D. In germline, CDR1 is MNHNY, CDR2 SVGAGI (reference sequence). Trimming pared 5 bases from V and 2 bases from J, leaving 5 bases between. The CDR3 runs 12 residues. The CDR3 reads CASSRYTDTQYF. The CDR3 DNA follows: TGTGCCAGCAGTCGGTACACAGATACGCAGTATTTT.

The CDR3 loop is CASSPVVGSGGNQETQYF. DNA for the CDR3: TGTGCCAGCTCACCGGTCGTGGGTAGCGGGGGAAACCAAGAGACCCAGTACTTC. The chain joins TRBV18 to TRBJ2-5; the match to TRBD2 covers 9 bases. The V segment lost 3 bases and the J segment 0 bases; nucleotides outside the gene matches: 11. This CDR3 contains 18 residues. Germline CDR1 is KGHSH and CDR2 is LQKENI. The full variable domain, rest sourced from reference TRBV18 and TRBJ2-5, is NAGVMQNPRHLVRRRGQEARLRCSPMKGHSHVYWYRQLPEEGLKFMVYLQKENIIDESGMPKERFSAEFPKEGPSILRIQQVVRGDSAAYFCASSPVVGSGGNQETQYFGPGTRLLVL.

This clone was seen many times. The V and J genes are TRBV27 and TRBJ2-3; the match to TRBD1 covers 8 bases. With 6 bases clipped from V and 3 bases from J, the junction kept 8 bases outside the gene matches. The CDR3 has 15 amino acids. Germline values: CDR1 MNHEY, CDR2 SMNVEV (reference sequence). CDR3 sequence: CASSPQRTGTDTQYF. The DNA for the CDR3 is TGTGCCAGCAGCCCCCAGCGGACAGGGACAGATACGCAGTATTTT.

This clone showed up many times. V is TRBV5-1 and J is TRBJ2-1, with 12 bases matching TRBD2. V lost 5 bases, J lost 4 bases, and 7 bases stayed unmatched. Germline V gene sequence: CDR1 SGHRS, CDR2 YFSETQ. The CDR3 is made up of 16 amino acids. CDR3 sequence: CASRAPGLAGYNEQFF. CDR3 DNA sequence: TGCGCCAGCAGAGCACCGGGACTAGCGGGTTACAATGAGCAGTTCTTC.

This clone was observed at least ten times. The CDR3 region is CATPLQEENTEAFF. As DNA, the CDR3 is TGTGCCACCCCCCTCCAAGAGGAGAACACTGAAGCTTTCTTT. The chain has TRBV6-4 and TRBJ1-1; D gene unclear. The germline V and J ends were trimmed by 10 bases and 1 base, with 16 bases remaining between them. This CDR3 region has 14 residues. The germline V gene has CDR1 MRHNA and CDR2 SNTAGT.

This clone was detected ten times or more. CDR3 residues: CATSREGQRVLNQPQHF. Here the CDR3 DNA reads TGTGCCACCAGCAGAGAGGGACAGAGAGTACTCAATCAGCCCCAGCATTTT. This chain connects TRBV15 to TRBJ1-5; 7 bases map to TRBD1. This CDR3 comprises 17 residues. CDR1 LNHNV and CDR2 YYDKDF come from the germline V gene (reference sequence). V dropped 0 bases and J dropped 3; count of bases not matched to a gene: 8.

This clone was seen many times. The rearrangement uses TRBV6-5 and TRBJ2-7; maybe TRBD1 (5 bases). This CDR3 contains 14 residues. CDR1 and CDR2 from the germline V gene are MNHEY and SVGAGI. V was clipped by 0 bases and J by 5 bases, with 11 bases between them. The DNA of the CDR3 is TGTGCCAGCAGTTACTCGAAGGGGTCCAACGAGCAGTACTTC. It yields the protein CASSYSKGSNEQYF.